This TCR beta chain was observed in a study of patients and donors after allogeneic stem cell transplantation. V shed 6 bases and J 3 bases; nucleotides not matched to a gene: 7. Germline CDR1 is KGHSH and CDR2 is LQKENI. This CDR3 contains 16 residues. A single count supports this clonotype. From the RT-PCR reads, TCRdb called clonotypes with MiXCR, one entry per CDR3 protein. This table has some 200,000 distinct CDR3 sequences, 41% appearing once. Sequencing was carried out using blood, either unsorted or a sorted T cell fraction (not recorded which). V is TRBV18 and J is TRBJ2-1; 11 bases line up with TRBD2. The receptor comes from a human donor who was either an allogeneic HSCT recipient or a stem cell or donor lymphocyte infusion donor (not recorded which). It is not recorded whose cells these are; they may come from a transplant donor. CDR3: CASSLAGGGGYNEQFF. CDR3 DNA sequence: TGTGCCAGCTCGCTAGCGGGAGGTGGGGGCTACAATGAGCAGTTCTTC.